Listed here are 10 T cell receptor beta chains from one sample, sequenced in a study of T cells in Graves' hyperthyroidism and ophthalmopathy. TCR beta CDR3 sequences were amplified from RNA transcripts. HTBI primers were employed in a first-round RT-PCR of the TCR CDR3. TCRdb redid the calling of the multiplex PCR reads with MiXCR, one entry per CDR3 protein. This sample carries 600,000 to 750,000 distinct CDR3 sequences, approximately 15% of them seen once, and the ten largest clones take around a sixth. Sequencing was carried out using blood. The receptors were sampled from a man between 50 and 59 years old with Graves' hyperthyroidism.

CDR3 sequence reads: CASSLGTVYNEKLFF. For the CDR3, the DNA is TGTGCCAGCAGCTTAGGGACAGTCTATAATGAAAAACTGTTTTTT. This chain connects TRBV7-9 to TRBJ1-4; D is possibly TRBD1 (6 bases). The CDR3 contains 15 residues. V lost 1 base and J lost 4, with 10 bases in between. Germline V gene sequence: CDR1 SEHNR, CDR2 FQNEAQ (reference sequence).

In its sample, this clonotype was seen a few times. The chain recombines TRBV5-1 with TRBJ2-2; 8 nucleotides line up with TRBD2. After removal of 7 bases from V and 2 bases from J, the junction contained 7 bases not matched to a gene. The CDR3 is made up of 15 amino acids. Germline lookup yields CDR1 SGHRS and CDR2 YFSETQ. CDR3 region: CASLKTSGNTGELFF. For the CDR3, the DNA is TGCGCCAGCCTCAAAACTAGCGGTAACACCGGGGAGCTGTTTTTT.

The sample holds a few counts of this clonotype. The rearrangement joins TRBV7-2 to TRBJ1-2, with D uncertain. CDR3 length: 11 residues. Germline CDR1 SGHTA, CDR2 FQGNSA. Between the trimmed V and J ends, which lost 0 bases and 8 bases, there was a span of 4 bases. The CDR3 DNA is TGTGCCAGCAGCTTAGCGTTCGGCTACACCTTC. This codes for CASSLAFGYTF.

The rearrangement links TRBV29-1 to TRBJ1-5; D unresolved. The V end lost 4 bases, the J end lost 0 bases, and 10 bases lay between the germline ends. CDR1 is SQVTM, CDR2 ANQGSEA, per germline. There are 14 residues in the CDR3. The CDR3 DNA reads as TGCAGCGTTGCCGAGTGGGATAGCAATCAGCCCCAGCATTTT. The encoded protein is CSVAEWDSNQPQHF.

V and J are TRBV28 and TRBJ2-3; a weak D match, TRBD1 (5 bases). The germline gives CDR1 MDHEN, CDR2 SYDVKM. Trimming shortened V by 2 bases and J by 3 bases, and 12 bases separated the two germline ends. The CDR3 contains 15 residues. The CDR3 DNA reads as TGTGCCAGCAGTTTACAGGGTAGTCTTACAGATACGCAGTATTTT. Protein: CASSLQGSLTDTQYF.

This chain joins TRBV20-1 and TRBJ2-7; 7 positions match TRBD2. CDR1 is DFQATT, CDR2 SNEGSKA, per germline (reference sequence). The CDR3 has 15 residues. J gave up 3 bases and V 5 bases, and 13 bases lay outside the gene matches. CDR3 coding DNA: TGCAGTGCTGGTTTAGCGGGCACCTTCGACTACGAGCAGTACTTC. Its translation: CSAGLAGTFDYEQYF.

The sample holds many counts of this clonotype. This chain connects TRBV30 to TRBJ2-7, with D unresolved. Germline CDR1 reads GTSNPN; CDR2 reads SVGIG (reference sequence). V shed 0 bases and J shed 2 bases, with 11 bases lying between them. The length of the CDR3 is 14 residues. The CDR3 region has the DNA TGTGCCTGGAGTGTACTACCTAACCCCTACGAGCAGTACTTC. Translation gives CAWSVLPNPYEQYF.

This clonotype was detected only a few times. J is TRBJ2-5 and V is TRBV20-1, with D possibly being TRBD2 (6 bases). Germline V lookup: CDR1 DFQATT, CDR2 SNEGSKA (reference sequence). Trimming took 4 bases from V and 1 from J, leaving 10 bases between them. CDR3 length: 13 residues. The chain's CDR3 is CSANPGGQETQYF. The CDR3 DNA is TGCAGTGCTAATCCCGGGGGCCAAGAGACCCAGTACTTC.

V gene TRBV29-1 combines with J gene TRBJ1-4, with 8 bases fitting TRBD1. The CDR3 contains 14 residues. Per the germline V gene, CDR1 is SQVTM and CDR2 is ANQGSEA. The ends lost 7 bases at V and 0 bases at J; junction bases unmatched: 4. The DNA for the CDR3 is TGCAGCGCCACACAGGGGGCAACTAATGAAAAACTGTTTTTT. It specifies CSATQGATNEKLFF.

This clonotype was seen at least ten times. The chain joins TRBV28 to TRBJ2-7; 10 nucleotides line up with TRBD2. The CDR3 runs to 14 residues. Germline values: CDR1 MDHEN, CDR2 SYDVKM. J gave up 3 bases and V 6 bases, and 5 bases lay outside the gene matches. The CDR3 sequence is CASRPSGSYYEQYF. CDR3 nucleotides: TGTGCCAGCAGACCTAGCGGGAGTTACTACGAGCAGTACTTC.